This T cell receptor beta chain is drawn from a study of cytomegalovirus exposure and HLA in healthy donors. Study-wide points: Researchers reported in a later analysis that common viral pathogens appeared linked to several top clusters. The authors assumed roughly uniform sequencing depth across donors for presence/absence analyses.

With 3 bases removed from V and 4 bases from J, the gap between germline ends came to 6 bases. This CDR3 has 13 amino acids. The germline V gene encodes CDR1 ENHRY and CDR2 SYGVKD. On this clone itself: Antigen unknown.

At the time of sampling, donors were nominally healthy, though unrecorded immune exposures were likely. With 60 Vbeta and 13 Jbeta primers, the PCR was carried out. TCRdb's table, derived via immunoSEQ multiplex PCR, lists solely in-frame clones and lacks some. The table has roughly 100,000 clones, approximately 71% seen once. Material: PBMCs. V usage is TRBV10-3 and J usage is TRBJ1-4, with unresolved D. This TCR was sampled from a male donor in good health and CMV-seropositive. CDR3 DNA sequence: TGTGCCATCAGTGATCCCGTTAATGAAAAACTGTTTTTT. Amino acids: CAISDPVNEKLFF.